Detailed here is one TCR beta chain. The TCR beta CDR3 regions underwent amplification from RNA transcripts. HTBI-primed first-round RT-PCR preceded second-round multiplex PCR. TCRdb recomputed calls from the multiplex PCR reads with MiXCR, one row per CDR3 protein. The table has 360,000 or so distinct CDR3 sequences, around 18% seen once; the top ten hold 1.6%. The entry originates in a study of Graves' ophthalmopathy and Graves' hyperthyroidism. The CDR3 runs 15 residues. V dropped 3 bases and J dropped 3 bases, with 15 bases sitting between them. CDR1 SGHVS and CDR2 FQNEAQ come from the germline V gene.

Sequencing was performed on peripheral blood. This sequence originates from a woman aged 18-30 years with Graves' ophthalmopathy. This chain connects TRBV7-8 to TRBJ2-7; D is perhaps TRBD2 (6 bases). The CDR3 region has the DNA TGTGCCAGCAGCTTGTTGGCTAGCGACTACTACGAGCAGTACTTC. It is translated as CASSLLASDYYEQYF.